This T cell receptor (beta chain) comes out of a study of monozygotic twins with inflammatory bowel disease. Whole-study results and caveats: Part of the variability in patient repertoires may have come from differing immunosuppressive treatments.

Germline lookup yields CDR1 MNHEY and CDR2 SMNVEV (reference sequence). The CDR3 contains 13 residues. As to this clonotype: Its matching antigen is unknown.

Template switching was used to attach UMIs, which incorporated a 6-nucleotide sample barcode. From its re-call of the 5' RACE reads, TCRdb lists each CDR3 protein once, without DNA. The table lists approximately 380,000 distinct CDR3 sequences. Staff drew an approximately 2.5 ml blood sample from each donor. The sequenced sample consisted of blood. J is TRBJ1-2 and V is TRBV27; TCRdb indicates TRBD1, and absent DNA this call remains unverified. This TCR derives from a human donor with ulcerative colitis or Crohn's disease, or a healthy co-twin of an affected twin (not recorded which). CDR3 region: CASSLSPPGGYTF.